This TCR beta chain was observed in a study of T cell responses to AZD1222 COVID-19 vaccine. Study findings and constraints: The breadth and depth of Spike-specific TCRs increased once two AZD1222 doses had been given. Only a handful of AZD1222 recipients, six or seven in all, had baseline seropositivity.

Points on this clone: What it binds is unknown.

The CDR3 runs 15 residues. The germline V and J ends were trimmed by 4 bases and 3 bases, with 15 bases remaining between them. Germline-derived CDR1 and CDR2 are LGHDT and YNNKEL (reference sequence). Here immunoSEQ multiplex PCR was the method, and the copy in TCRdb shows in-frame clones only, minus some. The sample yields about 150,000 clones, 90% seen once. This sequence joins TRBV3-1 (or the pseudogene TRBV3-2) and TRBJ1-2; D unclear. This material consisted of peripheral blood, taken 28 days after the second AZD1222 dose. This TCR was recovered from an adult who received the AZD1222 COVID-19 vaccine. In nucleotides, the CDR3 is TGTGCCAGCAGCCCCCCGGAAGGGAAATACTATGGCTACACCTTC. This codes for CASSPPEGKYYGYTF.